The 30 T cell receptor beta chains in this list originate from one sample, sequenced in a study of cytomegalovirus exposure and HLA in healthy donors. The PCR made use of 60 Vbeta and 13 Jbeta primers. TCRdb's table, derived via immunoSEQ multiplex PCR, lists solely in-frame clones and lacks some. The table lists some 110,000 clones, about 70% of them singletons. Sequenced: PBMCs. The receptor set was obtained from a female donor in good health and CMV-seronegative.

This clone was counted a few times. In DNA, the CDR3 is TGCGCCAGCAGCTTGAGAGGACTTAGCACAGATACGCAGTATTTT. Translation: CASSLRGLSTDTQYF. The chain couples TRBV5-1 to TRBJ2-3; D is perhaps TRBD2 (5 bases). Germline values: CDR1 SGHRS, CDR2 YFSETQ. V lost 1 base and J 0 bases, leaving 9 bases between the germline ends. The CDR3 length is 15 residues.

In its sample, this clone was seen a few times. The CDR3 protein is CASSKALCAGPILAKNIQYF. The CDR3 nucleotides read TGTGCCAGCAGCAAAGCGCTTTGTGCAGGGCCGATACTAGCCAAAAACATTCAGTACTTC. The V call is TRBV21-1, the J call TRBJ2-4; TRBD1, as called in the table, went unchecked against the DNA. TRBV21-1 is a listed pseudogene. CDR3 size: 20 residues.

The gene calls are TRBV28 and TRBJ2-7; D gene uncertain. CDR1 and CDR2 from the germline V gene are MDHEN and SYDVKM. This CDR3 is built from 12 residues. The V end was cut by 5 bases, the J end by 7 bases, with 12 bases between. CDR3 nucleotides: TGTGCCAGCAGTACCGGTTCAGGTGAGCAGTACTTC. Translated: CASSTGSGEQYF.

This chain connects TRBV27 to TRBJ2-2; no clear D. This CDR3 region has 15 residues. V dropped 0 bases and J dropped 0 bases, with 5 bases sitting between them. Germline V gene lookup returns CDR1 MNHEY and CDR2 SMNVEV (reference sequence). CDR3 amino acids: CASSLSRTNTGELFF. For the CDR3, the DNA is TGTGCCAGCAGTTTATCGAGGACGAACACCGGGGAGCTGTTTTTT.

This clone came up a few times. The chain joins TRBV18 to TRBJ2-1, with 10 bases lining up with TRBD1. The CDR3 runs 16 residues. Trimming took 0 bases from V and 7 from J; bases not matched to a gene: 6. The germline gives CDR1 KGHSH, CDR2 LQKENI. Here the CDR3 reads CASSPPGQGFMNEQFF. CDR3 bases: TGTGCCAGCTCACCACCGGGACAGGGGTTCATGAATGAGCAGTTCTTC.

The gene calls are TRBV2 and TRBJ2-1; TRBD1 is a possible D gene (6 bases). CDR3 length: 14 amino acids. CDR1 is SNHLY, CDR2 FYNNEI, per germline. V shed 7 bases and J shed 3 bases, with 13 bases lying between them. CDR3 bases: TGTGCCAGCAACCCTCGGGACAACTACAATGAGCAGTTCTTC. Protein sequence: CASNPRDNYNEQFF.

This clone was picked up a small number of times. V gene TRBV5-1 combines with J gene TRBJ2-7; 10 bases match TRBD2. The V gene's germline CDR1 is SGHRS and CDR2 YFSETQ. The CDR3 is made up of 14 amino acids. V lost 3 bases, J lost 1 base, and 1 base stayed unmatched. This CDR3 reads CASSSSGRSYEQYF. The CDR3 DNA reads as TGCGCCAGCAGCTCTAGCGGGAGATCCTACGAGCAGTACTTC.

The V call is TRBV2, the J call TRBJ2-7; D gene uncertain. V dropped 6 bases and J dropped 1 base, with 7 bases sitting between them. Germline V CDR1 and CDR2: SNHLY, FYNNEI. The CDR3 contains 12 residues. CDR3 sequence (DNA): TGTGCCAGCAGAGACATTTCCTACGAGCAGTACTTC. Amino acid sequence: CASRDISYEQYF. The whole variable domain, filled in from reference TRBV2 and TRBJ2-7, reads EPEVTQTPSHQVTQMGQEVILRCVPISNHLYFYWYRQILGQKVEFLVSFYNNEISEKSEIFDDQFSVERPDGSNFTLKIRSTKLEDSAMYFCASRDISYEQYFGPGTRLTVT.

This clone was detected a few times. The CDR3 DNA sequence: TGTGCCAGCAGCCCCTGGGCCCGAACTAATGAAAAACTGTTTTTT. Amino acid sequence: CASSPWARTNEKLFF. V usage is TRBV9 and J usage is TRBJ1-4; no clear D gene. Germline V gene data show CDR1 as SGDLS and CDR2 as YYNGEE. V lost 4 bases, J lost 1 base, and 11 bases lay in between. This CDR3 contains 15 residues.

This CDR3 is CASSLFSLSGNSPLHF. The CDR3 DNA sequence: TGTGCCAGCAGCTTGTTTAGCTTGTCGGGGAATTCACCCCTCCACTTT. V gene TRBV5-6 combines with J gene TRBJ1-6; D gene unclear. V gave up 1 base and J gave up 7 bases, with 15 bases separating them. CDR3 length: 16 amino acids. Germline lookup yields CDR1 SGHDT and CDR2 YYEEEE.

Remarks on this clone: The same CDR3 can be traced to other DNA sequences in this sample. The rearrangement uses TRBV19 and TRBJ2-7; 11 nucleotides line up with TRBD2. The CDR3 contains 13 residues. Germline loops: CDR1 LNHDA, CDR2 SQIVND (reference sequence). V lost 5 bases to trimming and J lost 7 bases; unmatched junction nucleotides: 4. CDR3 region: CASSPGLAGEQYF. The CDR3 DNA is TGTGCCAGTAGTCCCGGACTAGCGGGTGAGCAGTACTTC.

This clone was counted between two and nine times. The chain joins TRBV11-2 to TRBJ1-3; D may be TRBD1 (5 bases). V was trimmed by 1 base and J by 4 bases, leaving 11 bases between them. The germline V gene encodes CDR1 SGHAT and CDR2 FQNNGV. The CDR3 length is 15 residues. CDR3 nucleotides: TGTGCCAGCAGCTTAGGAACAGGCGACGGAAACACCATATATTTT. This encodes CASSLGTGDGNTIYF.

The chain recombines TRBV15 with TRBJ2-3, with a tentative D call TRBD2 (6 bases). Germline V gene sequence: CDR1 LNHNV, CDR2 YYDKDF (reference sequence). Between the trimmed V and J ends, which lost 0 bases and 0 bases, there was a span of 22 bases. The CDR3 totals 20 residues. DNA for the CDR3: TGTGCCACCAGCAGAGATCCCTCTTTGGGCGGGACGGGAAGCACAGATACGCAGTATTTT. Its translation is CATSRDPSLGGTGSTDTQYF.

The chain couples TRBV27 to TRBJ2-1; TRBD1 is a possible D gene (5 bases). Trimming left V 2 bases short and J 4 bases short, with 12 bases between. CDR3 length: 15 residues. Looked up from germline, CDR1 is MNHEY and CDR2 is SMNVEV (reference sequence). The CDR3 is CASSLTGPSYNEQFF. Here the CDR3 DNA reads TGTGCCAGCAGTTTAACAGGTCCCTCGTACAATGAGCAGTTCTTC.

The chain recombines TRBV4-1 with TRBJ2-7; D may be TRBD1 (5 bases). The germline V and J ends were trimmed by 0 bases and 3 bases, with 15 bases remaining between them. There are 16 residues in the CDR3. CDR1 MGHRA and CDR2 YSYEKL come from the germline V gene. The CDR3 DNA reads TGCGCCAGCAGCCAAGAACCTCAGGGTTCGATCTACGAGCAGTACTTC. As protein: CASSQEPQGSIYEQYF.

This clone appeared a single time. J is TRBJ2-3 and V is TRBV9, with TRBD2 matching 9 bases. This CDR3 comprises 17 residues. V lost 0 bases and J lost 0; bases outside the gene matches: 5. The germline CDR1 and CDR2 sequences are SGDLS and YYNGEE. Here the CDR3 DNA reads TGTGCCAGCAGCGTAGGGAGACTAGCGGTTAGCACAGATACGCAGTATTTT. Translation gives CASSVGRLAVSTDTQYF.

The sample holds a few counts of this clone. The chain recombines TRBV6-6 with TRBJ2-6, with a tentative D call TRBD2 (5 bases). This CDR3 contains 15 residues. The germline V and J ends were trimmed by 2 bases and 2 bases, with 7 bases remaining between them. Germline loops: CDR1 MNHNY, CDR2 SVGAGI (reference sequence). CDR3 residues: CASSYVGAGANVLTF. Here the CDR3 DNA reads TGTGCCAGCAGTTACGTCGGGGCTGGGGCCAACGTCCTGACTTTC.

In DNA form, the CDR3 reads TGTGCCGTTGGGGGCGGGTACAATGAGCAGTTCTTC. Translated: CAVGGGYNEQFF. The J gene is TRBJ2-1, the V gene TRBV6-6; TRBD1 is a possible D gene (6 bases). Germline values: CDR1 MNHNY, CDR2 SVGAGI (reference sequence). The CDR3 consists of 12 residues. Trimming cost V 11 bases and J 4 bases, with 12 bases left between them.

The chain carries TRBV11-3 and TRBJ2-2, with TRBD2 matching over 11 bases. The germline V gene encodes CDR1 SGHNT and CDR2 YENEEA. The CDR3 runs to 17 residues. Losses at the gene ends were 5 bases for V and 1 base for J; bases not matched to a gene: 6. CDR3 amino acids: CASSLPGLAGNTGELFF. In nucleotides, the CDR3 is TGTGCCAGCAGCCTACCAGGACTAGCGGGGAACACCGGGGAGCTGTTTTTT.

This clone was seen only a few times. V usage is TRBV28 and J usage is TRBJ2-7, with no clear D. Germline V gene lookup returns CDR1 MDHEN and CDR2 SYDVKM. V lost 2 bases, J lost 0 bases, and 8 bases lay in between. The CDR3 is 14 amino acids. For the CDR3, the DNA is TGTGCCAGCAGTTTAGGCGGTAGCTCCTACGAGCAGTACTTC. This translates into CASSLGGSSYEQYF.

The sample holds a few counts of this clone. The J gene is TRBJ2-4, the V gene TRBV6-1; the match to TRBD2 covers 9 bases. Germline values: CDR1 MNHNS, CDR2 SASEGT. The trim removed 2 bases at V and 1 base at J, leaving 6 bases unmatched. The CDR3 has 17 amino acids. CDR3 in amino acids: CASSETLAGVAKNIQYF. In nucleotides, the CDR3 is TGTGCCAGCAGTGAAACCTTAGCGGGAGTGGCCAAAAACATTCAGTACTTC.

This clone has only a few counts. V is TRBV7-9 and J is TRBJ2-7; 9 bases match TRBD2. This CDR3 region has 17 residues. Germline V gives CDR1 SEHNR, CDR2 FQNEAQ (reference sequence). With V trimmed by 8 bases and J by 1 base, 15 bases remained unmatched. CDR3 region: CASGAYSGSPLSYEQYF. The CDR3 DNA follows: TGTGCCAGCGGGGCATATAGCGGGAGCCCTCTATCCTACGAGCAGTACTTC.

The CDR3, as DNA: TGTGCCAGCAGTCTTGGGCCCCTGTCAAAGTTCTTC. Translating gives CASSLGPLSKFF. The J gene is TRBJ2-1, the V gene TRBV28; the D is unclear. V lost 5 bases and J 14 bases, leaving 16 bases between the germline ends. Germline V gene lookup returns CDR1 MDHEN and CDR2 SYDVKM. This CDR3 region has 12 residues.

Here the CDR3 reads CASSQVWGDTEAFF. The CDR3 coding sequence is TGCGCCAGCAGCCAGGTATGGGGGGACACTGAAGCTTTCTTT. The rearrangement uses TRBV4-1 and TRBJ1-1, with TRBD1 as a possible D gene (5 bases). The CDR3 is 14 residues long. Trimming left V 3 bases short and J 3 bases short, with 11 bases between. The germline V gene has CDR1 MGHRA and CDR2 YSYEKL.

This clone appeared a few times. Here the CDR3 DNA reads TGTGCCTGGAGTAAACCGGGAGAGACCTACGAGCAGTACTTC. Its protein product is CAWSKPGETYEQYF. V usage is TRBV30 and J usage is TRBJ2-7; D possibly corresponds to TRBD2 (6 bases). The CDR3 extends over 14 amino acids. Germline values: CDR1 GTSNPN, CDR2 SVGIG (reference sequence). Trimming removed 2 bases from V and 2 bases from J, with 13 bases in between.

The chain has TRBV19 and TRBJ2-3; weak D call: TRBD1 (6 bases). V gave up 0 bases and J gave up 5 bases, with 6 bases separating them. Looked up from germline, CDR1 is LNHDA and CDR2 is SQIVND (reference sequence). This CDR3 is built from 13 residues. The CDR3 region has the DNA TGTGCCAGTAGTATAGAAGGGGGAGATACGCAGTATTTT. This gives the protein CASSIEGGDTQYF.

Written as DNA, the CDR3 is TGTGCCAGCAGCGCCCTCCGAGACAGGGGGCTCTATGAGCAGTTCTTC. It codes for CASSALRDRGLYEQFF. The rearrangement joins TRBV13 to TRBJ2-1; 10 bases are shared with TRBD1. The CDR3 consists of 16 residues. V lost 5 bases to trimming and J lost 8 bases; unmatched junction nucleotides: 12. From germline, CDR1 is PRHDT and CDR2 FYEKMQ (reference sequence).

This clone occurred a few times. Other nucleotide sequences from this sample produce the same CDR3. The chain uses TRBV9 and TRBJ1-1; a possible D gene is TRBD1 (6 bases). V was pared by 0 bases and J by 3 bases, with 6 bases between. The CDR3 covers 13 residues. In germline, CDR1 is SGDLS, CDR2 YYNGEE. CDR3 residues: CASSVAGDTEAFF. CDR3 coding DNA: TGTGCCAGCAGCGTAGCAGGGGACACTGAAGCTTTCTTT.

The V and J genes are TRBV10-3 and TRBJ1-1, with 7 bases lining up with TRBD1. This CDR3 is built from 14 residues. The trim removed 5 bases at V and 4 bases at J, leaving 7 bases unmatched. Looked up from germline, CDR1 is ENHRY and CDR2 is SYGVKD. CDR3 protein: CAISKTGEATEAFF. The CDR3 nucleotides are TGTGCCATCAGTAAAACAGGGGAGGCCACTGAAGCTTTCTTT.

This clone was observed a few times. V is TRBV15 and J is TRBJ1-3; D might be TRBD1 (6 bases). V lost 5 bases and J 0 bases, leaving 8 bases between the germline ends. This CDR3 has 14 residues. CDR1 is LNHNV, CDR2 YYDKDF, per germline (reference sequence). For the CDR3, the DNA is TGTGCCACCAGCGGGACAAACTCTGGAAACACCATATATTTT. It encodes CATSGTNSGNTIYF.